This T cell receptor (beta chain) originates from a study of low-dose radiotherapy and immunotherapy resistance in tumors. The time point denotes: before trial treatment. The donors' regimen was nivolumab, ipilimumab, aspirin, low-dose cyclophosphamide and low-dose radiotherapy. The germline gives CDR1 SGHRS, CDR2 YFSETQ. Trimming removed 4 bases from V and 0 bases from J, with 15 bases in between. The CDR3 is made up of 16 amino acids. This clonotype was seen at least ten times. TRAV- and TRBV-specific primers primed first-strand cDNA, covering alpha and beta chains. Both a constant-region primer and a V-primer adapter served to amplify TCRs across 15 to 25 PCR cycles. The mRNA that was isolated underwent amplification by in vitro transcription. MiXCR was run by TCRdb on the reads, yielding one entry per CDR3 protein. The sample holds approximately 90,000 distinct CDR3 sequences, roughly a tenth seen once.

The source is a male donor with prostate cancer. The rearrangement joins TRBV5-1 to TRBJ2-3; a weak D match, TRBD1 (5 bases). The material sequenced was PBMCs, taken before treatment. The CDR3 loop is CASSTPTEESTDTQYF. CDR3 sequence (DNA): TGCGCCAGCAGCACCCCGACAGAGGAGAGCACAGATACGCAGTATTTT.